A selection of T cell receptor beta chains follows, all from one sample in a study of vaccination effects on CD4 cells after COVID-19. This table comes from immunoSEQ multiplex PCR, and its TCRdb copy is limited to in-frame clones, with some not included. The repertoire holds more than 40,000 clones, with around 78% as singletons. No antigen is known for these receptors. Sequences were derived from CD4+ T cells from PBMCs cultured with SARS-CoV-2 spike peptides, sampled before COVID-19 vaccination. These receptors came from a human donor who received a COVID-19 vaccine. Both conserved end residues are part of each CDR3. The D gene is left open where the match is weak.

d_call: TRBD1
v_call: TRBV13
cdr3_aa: CASSIYAGGTGTYYGYTF

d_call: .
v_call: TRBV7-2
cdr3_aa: CASRIDYWNSPLHF

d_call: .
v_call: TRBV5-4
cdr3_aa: CASSFTESSYNEQFF

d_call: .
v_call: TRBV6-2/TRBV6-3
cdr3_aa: CASSYRRSTDTQYF

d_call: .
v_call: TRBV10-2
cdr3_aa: CASSEYTPGVSGNTIYF

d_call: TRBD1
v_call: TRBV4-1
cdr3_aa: CASSLGPSGQATDTQYF

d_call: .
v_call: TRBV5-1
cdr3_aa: CASSLDFNEKLFF

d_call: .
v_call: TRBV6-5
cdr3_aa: CASSYGRSDTQYF

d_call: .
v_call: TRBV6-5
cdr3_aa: CASSSDTDTQYF

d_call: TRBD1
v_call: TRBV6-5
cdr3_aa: CASRTTGIAEAFF

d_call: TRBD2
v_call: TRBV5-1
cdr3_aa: CASSLERGPYNEQFF

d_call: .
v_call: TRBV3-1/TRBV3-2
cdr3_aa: CASSQIDTEAFF

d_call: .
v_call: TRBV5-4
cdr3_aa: CASSLGVSGETQYF

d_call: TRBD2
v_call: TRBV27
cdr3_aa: CASSSLGGGTPYNEQFF

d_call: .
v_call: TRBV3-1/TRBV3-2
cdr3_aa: CASSQGSVNSPLHF

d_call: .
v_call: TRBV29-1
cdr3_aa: CSVEELKGQPQHF

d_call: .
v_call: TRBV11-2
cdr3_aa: CASSLFGGQETQYF

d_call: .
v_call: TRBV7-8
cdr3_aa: CASSPGQSSGNTIYF

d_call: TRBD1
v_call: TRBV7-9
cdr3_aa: CASSQGTGGDMSHQPQHF

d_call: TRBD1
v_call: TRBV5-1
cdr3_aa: CASSPQMTGAGGYTF

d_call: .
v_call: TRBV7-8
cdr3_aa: CASSLAGGNQPQHF

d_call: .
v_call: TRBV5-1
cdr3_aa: CASSLIPGPMADTQYF

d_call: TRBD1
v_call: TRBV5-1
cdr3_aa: CASSFGTGVNQPQHF

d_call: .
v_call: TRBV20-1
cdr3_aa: CSASSGGGNQPQHF

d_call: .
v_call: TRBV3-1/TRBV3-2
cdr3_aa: CASSREARRGNTEAFF

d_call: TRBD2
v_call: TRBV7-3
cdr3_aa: CASSSGGVGNEQFF

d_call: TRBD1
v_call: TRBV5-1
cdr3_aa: CASGIGTTGGYGYTF

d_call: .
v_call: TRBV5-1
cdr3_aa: CASSLGGPETQYF

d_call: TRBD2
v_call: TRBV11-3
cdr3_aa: CASSSPASGYNEQFF

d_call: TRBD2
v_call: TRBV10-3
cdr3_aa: CAISEPGTSEPIGTQYF

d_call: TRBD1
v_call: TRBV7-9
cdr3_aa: CASSLNRGNTEAFF

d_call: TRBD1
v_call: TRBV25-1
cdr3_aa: CASSERGPQETQYF

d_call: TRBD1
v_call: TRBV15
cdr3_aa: CATSRGQGRVGELFF

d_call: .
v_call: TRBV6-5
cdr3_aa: CASVGGGWGTEAFF

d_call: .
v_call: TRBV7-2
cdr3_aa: CASSLRGLGAFSGELFF

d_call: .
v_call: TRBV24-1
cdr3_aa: CATSDRRGSSAQYF

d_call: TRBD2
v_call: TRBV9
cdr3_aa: CASSVGLAGAASTDTQYF

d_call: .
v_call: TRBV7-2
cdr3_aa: CASSLGPLTYNEQFF

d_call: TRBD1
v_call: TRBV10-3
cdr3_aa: CAIRGTGVGTDTQYF

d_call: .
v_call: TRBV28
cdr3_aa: CASSSPGTGAGNTIYF

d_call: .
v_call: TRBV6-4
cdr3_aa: CASSDSPGEEDYSNQPQHF

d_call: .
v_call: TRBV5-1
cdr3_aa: CASSLLSLGGAREKLFF

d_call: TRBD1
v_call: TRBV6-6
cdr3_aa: CASSYGQGGTEAFF

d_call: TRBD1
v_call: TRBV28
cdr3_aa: CASTQPGQGRGYTF

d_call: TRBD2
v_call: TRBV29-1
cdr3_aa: CSVDSSGGDTQYF

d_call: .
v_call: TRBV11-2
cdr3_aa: CASSLDRRGNTGELFF

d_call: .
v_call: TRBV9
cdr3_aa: CASSPADSYNSPLHF

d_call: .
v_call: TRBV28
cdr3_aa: CASSLENTEAFF

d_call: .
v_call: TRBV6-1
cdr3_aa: CASSEAFVGNNYGYTF

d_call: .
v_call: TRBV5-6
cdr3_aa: CASSLGGLFSTDTQYF

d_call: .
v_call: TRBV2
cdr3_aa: CASSEVGGAQPQHF

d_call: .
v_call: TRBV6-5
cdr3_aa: CASSYHRRQETQYF

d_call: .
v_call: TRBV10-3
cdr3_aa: CAISPRGGGDQPQHF

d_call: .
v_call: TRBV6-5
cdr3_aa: CASSRLGATNEKLFF